A single sample is the source of the 26 T cell receptor beta chains below, sequenced in a study of spatial heterogeneity in lung cancer. Sample time point: blood at routine non-recurrence follow-up after resection. TCRdb reprocessed the 5' RACE reads via MiXCR and lists one record per CDR3 protein. The table includes roughly 71,000 distinct CDR3 sequences, around 9.3% detected once. The sequences come from PBMCs, collected at follow-up. The receptors originated from a female donor with early-stage non-small cell lung cancer.

There are a few counts of this clonotype. CDR3 in DNA: TGTGCCAGCAGCCAACCGTGGACTATCCAGTGGGGCACCGGGGAGCTGTTTTTT. This encodes CASSQPWTIQWGTGELFF. The chain couples TRBV3-1 to TRBJ2-2, with D possibly being TRBD2 (6 bases). CDR1 and CDR2 from the germline V gene are LGHDT and YNNKEL (reference sequence). The CDR3 is 18 amino acids. Between the trimmed V and J ends, which lost 2 bases and 4 bases, there was a span of 20 bases.

This clonotype was seen a handful of times. The chain has TRBV7-9 and TRBJ2-7; weak D call: TRBD2 (6 bases). The CDR3 is 15 amino acids. With 1 base removed from V and 3 bases from J, the gap between germline ends came to 13 bases. The V gene's germline CDR1 is SEHNR and CDR2 FQNEAQ (reference sequence). DNA of the CDR3: TGTGCCAGCAGCTTAGGGGGACTGGAGTACTACGAGCAGTACTTC. It codes for CASSLGGLEYYEQYF.

The table lists this clonotype with a few counts. The V and J genes are TRBV12-3 or TRBV12-4 and TRBJ1-2, with 7 positions matching TRBD1. V lost 6 bases and J lost 5; bases outside the gene matches: 3. This CDR3 spans 12 amino acids. CDR3 loop: CASSQQGYGYTF. CDR3 DNA sequence: TGTGCCAGCAGCCAACAGGGGTATGGCTACACCTTC.

This clonotype was counted at least ten times. The V and J genes are TRBV28 and TRBJ2-7; D unresolved. Germline V gene sequence: CDR1 MDHEN, CDR2 SYDVKM. This CDR3 comprises 13 residues. The V gene lost 10 bases and the J gene lost 0 bases, with 13 bases spanning the gap. The DNA of the CDR3 is TGTGCCAATACCAGACCCCTCTCCTACGAGCAGTACTTC. Encoded protein: CANTRPLSYEQYF. Supplemented by reference TRBV28 and TRBJ2-7, the full variable domain reads DVKVTQSSRYLVKRTGEKVFLECVQDMDHENMFWYRQDPGLGLRLIYFSYDVKMKEKGDIPEGYSVSREKKERFSLILESASTNQTSMYLCANTRPLSYEQYFGPGTRLTVT.

This clonotype showed up many times. V and J are TRBV11-2 and TRBJ2-3, with 8 bases lining up with TRBD2. The germline V gene has CDR1 SGHAT and CDR2 FQNNGV. J gave up 6 bases and V 1 base, and 6 bases lay outside the gene matches. This CDR3 has 15 residues. The CDR3 loop reads CASSLASGGPDTQYF. The CDR3 DNA reads as TGTGCCAGCAGCTTAGCTTCGGGAGGGCCGGATACGCAGTATTTT.

In its sample, this clonotype was seen many times. This chain joins TRBV11-2 and TRBJ2-7; D remains unclear. The germline gives CDR1 SGHAT, CDR2 FQNNGV. This CDR3 spans 13 amino acids. V was clipped by 1 base and J by 4 bases, with 8 bases between them. CDR3 bases: TGTGCCAGCAGCTTAGCTCAGGCGTACGAGCAGTACTTC. Translated: CASSLAQAYEQYF.

The CDR3 sequence is CASSLAHRGNQPQHF. CDR3 in DNA: TGTGCCAGCAGTTTAGCGCATAGAGGGAATCAGCCCCAGCATTTT. The rearrangement uses TRBV12-3 or TRBV12-4 and TRBJ1-5; D call uncertain. The CDR3 contains 15 residues. The ends were cut back, 0 bases at V and 4 bases at J, with 10 bases in the middle.

Many counts were recorded for this clonotype. V usage is TRBV29-1 and J usage is TRBJ2-2, with 9 bases identical to TRBD1. This CDR3 contains 14 residues. Germline loops: CDR1 SQVTM, CDR2 ANQGSEA. J gave up 4 bases and V 3 bases, and 3 bases lay outside the gene matches. CDR3 loop: CSVEGGQGTGELFF. In DNA form, the CDR3 reads TGCAGCGTTGAGGGGGGACAGGGCACCGGGGAGCTGTTTTTT.

This clonotype was seen repeatedly, ten times or more. The chain recombines TRBV3-1 with TRBJ2-3; D possibly corresponds to TRBD2 (5 bases). Germline assignment: CDR1 LGHDT and CDR2 YNNKEL (reference sequence). CDR3 length: 11 residues. Trimming removed 5 bases from V and 6 bases from J, with 6 bases in between. The CDR3 DNA reads TGTGCCAGCAGCAGCGGCGATACGCAGTATTTT. Amino acid sequence: CASSSGDTQYF.

This clonotype was picked up a small number of times. The J gene is TRBJ2-2, the V gene TRBV9; 7 bases fit TRBD2. The CDR3 contains 17 residues. Germline V gene data show CDR1 as SGDLS and CDR2 as YYNGEE. Unmatched junction bases numbered 19, after V lost 6 bases and J lost 8 bases. For the CDR3, the DNA is TGTGCCAGCACCCCGTTAGGGGAGGGAGGGCCTGTTGGGGAGCTGTTTTTT. It translates to CASTPLGEGGPVGELFF.

This clonotype appeared many times. The rearrangement joins TRBV29-1 to TRBJ1-6, with D hard to call. Germline CDR1 is SQVTM and CDR2 is ANQGSEA. The V end was cut by 4 bases, the J end by 5 bases, with 6 bases between. This CDR3 region has 12 residues. CDR3 DNA: TGCAGCGTTGGGGAGAATAATTCACCCCTCCACTTT. Its translation: CSVGENNSPLHF.

This clonotype was detected only a few times. The rearrangement joins TRBV28 to TRBJ2-1; a possible D gene is TRBD2 (5 bases). V was cut by 8 bases and J by 8 bases, with 13 bases left in between. Looked up from germline, CDR1 is MDHEN and CDR2 is SYDVKM. The CDR3 loop spans 12 amino acids. CDR3 residues: CASQEVVDEQFF. The CDR3 bases are TGTGCCAGCCAGGAGGTAGTGGATGAGCAGTTCTTC.

The table lists this clonotype with many counts. This CDR3 reads CAIRPQIGQAHYGYTF. CDR3 nucleotide sequence: TGTGCCATCAGACCACAGATCGGACAGGCCCACTATGGCTACACCTTC. The chain couples TRBV10-3 to TRBJ1-2, with 7 bases matching TRBD1. Germline assignment: CDR1 ENHRY and CDR2 SYGVKD. The CDR3 has 16 amino acids. V lost 6 bases to trimming and J lost 3 bases; unmatched junction nucleotides: 13.

CDR3 amino acids: CAWGLAGGSDTQYF. CDR3 DNA: TGTGCCTGGGGGTTAGCGGGAGGGTCAGATACGCAGTATTTT. This chain uses TRBV30 with TRBJ2-3, with 11 bases lining up with TRBD2. The CDR3 extends over 14 amino acids. V dropped 5 bases and J dropped 4; count of bases not matched to a gene: 5. CDR1 is GTSNPN and CDR2 is SVGIG in the germline V gene (reference sequence).

V is TRBV30 and J is TRBJ1-1, with a weak D call TRBD1 (6 bases). Germline V CDR1 and CDR2: GTSNPN, SVGIG (reference sequence). The ends were cut back, 7 bases at V and 3 bases at J, with 18 bases in the middle. The CDR3 is 14 residues long. CDR3: CASQRGGIYTEAFF. In nucleotides, the CDR3 is TGTGCCTCCCAGAGGGGGGGGATCTACACTGAAGCTTTCTTT.

This clonotype occurred a few times. The chain links TRBV7-6 to TRBJ2-5; unclear D gene. This CDR3 contains 14 residues. V was cut by 1 base and J by 3 bases, with 9 bases left in between. Per germline, CDR1 SGHVS and CDR2 FNYEAQ. CDR3 coding DNA: TGTGCCAGCAGCTTAGAAGCTTTAAAAGAGACCCAGTACTTC. Amino acid sequence: CASSLEALKETQYF. The full variable domain, completed using reference TRBV7-6 and TRBJ2-5, is GAGVSQSPRYKVTKRGQDVALRCDPISGHVSLYWYRQALGQGPEFLTYFNYEAQQDKSGLPNDRFSAERPEGSISTLTIQRTEQRDSAMYRCASSLEALKETQYFGPGTRLLVL.

The chain joins TRBV19 to TRBJ2-1, with TRBD2 as a possible D gene (6 bases). In germline, CDR1 is LNHDA, CDR2 SQIVND (reference sequence). This CDR3 has 15 amino acids. The V gene lost 5 bases and the J gene lost 0 bases, with 11 bases spanning the gap. The DNA of the CDR3 is TGTGCCAGTAGTTTAGCGGATAGCTCCTACAATGAGCAGTTCTTC. It specifies CASSLADSSYNEQFF.

This clonotype was seen ten or more times. This chain joins TRBV11-1 and TRBJ2-7; 7 nucleotides align to TRBD1. The CDR3 consists of 16 residues. The germline V gene has CDR1 SGHAT and CDR2 FQDESV (reference sequence). V shed 2 bases and J 2 bases; nucleotides not matched to a gene: 9. In nucleotides, the CDR3 is TGTGCCAGCAGCTTATGGCCACAGGGGTTGACCTACGAGCAGTACTTC. As protein: CASSLWPQGLTYEQYF.

The chain links TRBV28 to TRBJ2-1; 8 positions agree with TRBD1. The CDR3 runs 14 residues. V shed 6 bases and J 10 bases; nucleotides not matched to a gene: 11. CDR1 and CDR2 (germline): MDHEN, SYDVKM. The DNA of the CDR3 is TGTGCCAGCAGGTCTTTAGGACAGGGACAGGAGCAGTTCTTC. Translation: CASRSLGQGQEQFF.

V gene TRBV20-1 combines with J gene TRBJ2-2; tentatively, D is TRBD1 or TRBD2 (5 bases each). Trimming shortened V by 0 bases and J by 2 bases, and 13 bases separated the two germline ends. This CDR3 comprises 16 residues. Looked up from germline, CDR1 is DFQATT and CDR2 is SNEGSKA (reference sequence). For the CDR3, the DNA is TGCAGTGCTAGAGATCAGGGACGGTCAAACACCGGGGAGCTGTTTTTT. This gives the protein CSARDQGRSNTGELFF.

V gene TRBV7-9 combines with J gene TRBJ2-7; D is undetermined. Trimming stripped 4 bases from V and 6 bases from J, with 13 bases between. Germline loops: CDR1 SEHNR, CDR2 FQNEAQ (reference sequence). The CDR3 length is 13 residues. The CDR3 nucleotides are TGTGCCAGCAGCTCGACCTGGGGAAGCGAGCAGTACTTC. This gives the protein CASSSTWGSEQYF.

This chain joins TRBV7-3 and TRBJ2-2; perhaps TRBD2 as D (6 bases). CDR1 is SGHTA, CDR2 FQGTGA, per germline. The ends were cut back, 1 base at V and 7 bases at J, with 13 bases in the middle. CDR3 size: 15 residues. In nucleotides, the CDR3 is TGTGCCAGCAGCTTAATGGGCTCAGCGGGCGGGGAGCTGTTTTTT. Encoded protein: CASSLMGSAGGELFF.

This clonotype was observed many times. This chain joins TRBV6-5 and TRBJ1-1; no reliable D call. This CDR3 spans 14 amino acids. Germline V gene sequence: CDR1 MNHEY, CDR2 SVGAGI. The V gene lost 0 bases and the J gene lost 6 bases, with 11 bases spanning the gap. In DNA, the CDR3 is TGTGCCAGCAGTTACTCTAGGTTAACCGCTGAAGCTTTCTTT. Translated: CASSYSRLTAEAFF.

This clonotype has more than one count but fewer than ten. The genes are TRBV5-1 and TRBJ2-2, with 12 bases matching TRBD2. Germline CDR1 and CDR2: SGHRS and YFSETQ. The CDR3 loop spans 16 amino acids. The trim removed 0 bases at V and 7 bases at J, leaving 4 bases unmatched. The CDR3 DNA reads TGCGCCAGCAGCTTGGGACTAGCGGGAGAGATCGGGGAGCTGTTTTTT. This codes for CASSLGLAGEIGELFF.

This clonotype was counted at least ten times. This chain joins TRBV7-3 and TRBJ2-3, with TRBD2 identical over 7 bases. This CDR3 comprises 16 residues. V gave up 3 bases and J gave up 4 bases; unmatched junction bases: 10. In germline, CDR1 is SGHTA, CDR2 FQGTGA. For the CDR3, the DNA is TGTGCCAGCAGCTTCTCTAGGGGAGGGATTGCAGATACGCAGTATTTT. It is translated as CASSFSRGGIADTQYF. Together with reference TRBV7-3 and TRBJ2-3, the CDR3 gives the full variable domain: GAGVSQTPSNKVTEKGKYVELRCDPISGHTALYWYRQSLGQGPEFLIYFQGTGAADDSGLPNDRFFAVRPEGSVSTLKIQRTERGDSAVYLCASSFSRGGIADTQYFGPGTRLTVL.

This clonotype was picked up many times. The gene calls are TRBV14 and TRBJ1-2; D is uncertain. V lost 2 bases to trimming and J lost 6 bases, with 10 bases between them. Germline-derived CDR1 and CDR2 are SGHDN and FVKESK. The CDR3 spans 13 residues. The CDR3 region has the DNA TGTGCCAGCAGCCAAATTCCGTGGGATGGCTACACCTTC. It translates to CASSQIPWDGYTF.